The rows below give T cell receptor beta chains drawn from one sample of a study of chemoradiotherapy in HPV16-positive cancers. TCRdb's copy holds only in-frame clones and misses some; the assay was immunoSEQ multiplex PCR. The data hold approximately 9,000 clones, with about 80% observed a single time. Collection of the sample occurred from a patient who underwent chemoradiotherapy. These receptors were taken from a human donor with HPV-associated anogenital cancer. Both conserved end residues are part of each CDR3.

J: TRBJ1-3; V: TRBV30; CDR3: CAWNPLHSGNTIYF
J: TRBJ1-2; V: TRBV5-1; CDR3: CASSLGRQSYGYTF
J: TRBJ2-1; V: TRBV7-3; CDR3: CASSQDEQPYNEQFF
J: TRBJ2-6; V: TRBV19; CDR3: CASSIPPSGANVLTF
J: TRBJ1-1; V: TRBV30; CDR3: CAWRIGKNTEAFF
J: TRBJ1-4; V: TRBV7-2; CDR3: CASSDPRINEKLFF
J: TRBJ1-2; V: TRBV18; CDR3: CASSPGQGGTYGYTF
J: TRBJ2-2; V: TRBV25-1; CDR3: CASSEMGQGDTGELFF
J: TRBJ1-1; V: TRBV7-8; CDR3: CASSLGRENTEAFF
J: TRBJ2-1; V: TRBV27; CDR3: CASGLAVYNEQFF
J: TRBJ1-3; V: TRBV7-9; CDR3: CASSPRRGIFLGNTIYF
J: TRBJ1-2; V: TRBV6-1; CDR3: CASRPGQGYNYGYTF
J: TRBJ1-2; V: TRBV19; CDR3: CASSMGVSADRINYGYTF
J: TRBJ1-1; V: TRBV5-1; CDR3: CASSLRRGNTEAFF
J: TRBJ2-7; V: TRBV5-4; CDR3: CASSPEPSSYEQYF
J: TRBJ2-5; V: TRBV7-9; CDR3: CASSPRRGRGNQETQYF
J: TRBJ1-1; V: TRBV30; CDR3: CAWSFYPGSIGAFF
J: TRBJ2-1; V: TRBV9; CDR3: CASSTGLAGVEQFF
J: TRBJ2-1; V: TRBV7-9; CDR3: CASSSMFPARGLAYNEQFF
J: TRBJ2-2; V: TRBV11-3; CDR3: CASSLDGLSPGELFF
J: TRBJ2-5; V: TRBV7-2; CDR3: CASSLALAGRETQYF
J: TRBJ2-1; V: TRBV5-6; CDR3: CASSLAGGPGEQFF
J: TRBJ1-1; V: TRBV7-9; CDR3: CASSSLDLPGLTGDTEAFF
J: TRBJ1-4; V: TRBV28; CDR3: CASRGWVDEKLFF
J: TRBJ2-3; V: TRBV11-2; CDR3: CASSLVDSPFDTQYF
J: TRBJ1-2; V: TRBV19; CDR3: CASARGRIANYGYTF
J: TRBJ1-1; V: TRBV29-1; CDR3: CSGVNTEAFF
J: TRBJ1-2; V: TRBV6-5; CDR3: CASNPDRADYGYTF
J: TRBJ2-3; V: TRBV6-4; CDR3: CASSETSSLASLPTDTQYF
J: TRBJ2-3; V: TRBV2; CDR3: CASSEGLADTQYF
J: TRBJ2-7; V: TRBV6-1; CDR3: CASSEGTGITYEQYF
J: TRBJ2-2; V: TRBV7-2; CDR3: CASTKQHTGELFF
J: TRBJ1-2; V: TRBV5-1; CDR3: CASSLEYGTANYGYTF
J: TRBJ2-7; V: TRBV4-3; CDR3: CASSQGRSGTIEQYF
J: TRBJ1-2; V: TRBV11-1; CDR3: CASSLGQNGYTF
J: TRBJ2-3; V: TRBV5-1; CDR3: CASQASAYTDTQYF
J: TRBJ2-5; V: TRBV7-9; CDR3: CASSTPQGQETQYF
J: TRBJ2-7; V: TRBV28; CDR3: CASSLPRQGYSYEQYF
J: TRBJ1-5; V: TRBV4-2; CDR3: CASSQARTEVSNQPQHF
J: TRBJ1-4; V: TRBV28; CDR3: CASTFGGGAYPFF
J: TRBJ2-7; V: TRBV5-1; CDR3: CASSSGGLTDEQYF
J: TRBJ1-1; V: TRBV4-1; CDR3: CASSQESGVMNTEAFF
J: TRBJ2-6; V: TRBV7-9; CDR3: CASSPFRTPSGANVLTF
J: TRBJ2-7; V: TRBV2; CDR3: CASGPAYEQYF
J: TRBJ2-2; V: TRBV7-9; CDR3: CASSPTGPNTGELFF
J: TRBJ1-5; V: TRBV30; CDR3: CAWSPWTGFGNNQPQHF
J: TRBJ2-3; V: TRBV6-4; CDR3: CASSDSLATDTQYF
J: TRBJ2-7; V: TRBV7-2; CDR3: CASSLAPEEYEQYF
J: TRBJ2-3; V: TRBV5-8; CDR3: CASSRRTGTDTQYF
J: TRBJ2-1; V: TRBV19; CDR3: CASSIDSLAYNEQFF
J: TRBJ1-3; V: TRBV4-3; CDR3: CASSQDRAGNTIYF
J: TRBJ1-1; V: TRBV20-1; CDR3: CKGTVNTEAFF
J: TRBJ2-7; V: TRBV7-9; CDR3: CASSSGGSSSYEQYF